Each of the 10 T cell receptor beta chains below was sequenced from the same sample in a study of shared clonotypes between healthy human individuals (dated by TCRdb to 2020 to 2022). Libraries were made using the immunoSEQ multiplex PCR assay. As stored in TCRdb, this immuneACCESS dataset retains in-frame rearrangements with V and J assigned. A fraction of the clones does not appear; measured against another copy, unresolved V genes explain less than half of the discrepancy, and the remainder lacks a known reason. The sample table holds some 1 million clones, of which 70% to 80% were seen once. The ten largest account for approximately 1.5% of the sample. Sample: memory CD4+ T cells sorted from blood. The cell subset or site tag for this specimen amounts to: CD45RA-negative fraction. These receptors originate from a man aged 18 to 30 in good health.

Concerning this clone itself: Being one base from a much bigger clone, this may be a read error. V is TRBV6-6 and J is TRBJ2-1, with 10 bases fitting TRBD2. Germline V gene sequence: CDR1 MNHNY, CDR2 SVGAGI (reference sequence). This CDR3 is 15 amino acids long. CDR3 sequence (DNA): TGTGTCAGCAGTTACTCGACTAGCGGGTACAATGAGCAGTTCTTC. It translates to CVSSYSTSGYNEQFF.

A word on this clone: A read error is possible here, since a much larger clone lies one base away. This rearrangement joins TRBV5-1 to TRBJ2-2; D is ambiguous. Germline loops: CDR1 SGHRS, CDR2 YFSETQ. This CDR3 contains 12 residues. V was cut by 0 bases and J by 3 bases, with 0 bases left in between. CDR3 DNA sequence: TGCGCCAGCAGCTTGGACACCGGGGAGCTGTTTTTT. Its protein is CASSLDTGELFF.

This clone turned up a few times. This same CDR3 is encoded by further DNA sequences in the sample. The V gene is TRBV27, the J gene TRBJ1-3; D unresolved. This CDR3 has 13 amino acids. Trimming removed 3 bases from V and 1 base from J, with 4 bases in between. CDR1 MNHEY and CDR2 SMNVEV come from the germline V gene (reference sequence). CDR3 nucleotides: TGTGCCAGCAGTTTGCGGTCTGGAAACACCATATATTTT. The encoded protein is CASSLRSGNTIYF.

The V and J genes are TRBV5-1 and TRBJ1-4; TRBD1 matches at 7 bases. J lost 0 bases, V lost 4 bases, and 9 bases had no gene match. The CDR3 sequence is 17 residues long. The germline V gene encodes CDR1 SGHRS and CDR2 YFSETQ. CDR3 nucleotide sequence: TGCGCCAGCAGCCGTGGTCCAGGGACAGCAACTAATGAAAAACTGTTTTTT. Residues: CASSRGPGTATNEKLFF.

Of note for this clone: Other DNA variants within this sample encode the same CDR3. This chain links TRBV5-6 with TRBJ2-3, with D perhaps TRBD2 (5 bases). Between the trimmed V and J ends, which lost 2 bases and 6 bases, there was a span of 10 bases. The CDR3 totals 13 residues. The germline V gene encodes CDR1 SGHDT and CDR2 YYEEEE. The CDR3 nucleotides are TGTGCCAGCAGCTTATACGGACTGGATACGCAGTATTTT. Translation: CASSLYGLDTQYF.

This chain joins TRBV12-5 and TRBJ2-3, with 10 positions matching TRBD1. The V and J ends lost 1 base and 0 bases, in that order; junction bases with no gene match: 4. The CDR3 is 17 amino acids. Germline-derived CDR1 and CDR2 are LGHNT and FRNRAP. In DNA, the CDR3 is TGTGCTAGTGGTTTGGGCGGGGGACAGGGGAGCACAGATACGCAGTATTTT. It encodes CASGLGGGQGSTDTQYF. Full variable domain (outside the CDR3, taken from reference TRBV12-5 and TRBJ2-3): DARVTQTPRHKVTEMGQEVTMRCQPILGHNTVFWYRQTMMQGLELLAYFRNRAPLDDSGMPKDRFSAEMPDATLATLKIQPSEPRDSAVYFCASGLGGGQGSTDTQYFGPGTRLTVL.

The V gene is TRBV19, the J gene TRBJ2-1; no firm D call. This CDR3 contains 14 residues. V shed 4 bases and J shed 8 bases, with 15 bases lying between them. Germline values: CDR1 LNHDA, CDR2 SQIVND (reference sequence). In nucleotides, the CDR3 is TGTGCCAGTAGTAGGGCAGGTTATTACGATGAGCAGTTCTTC. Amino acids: CASSRAGYYDEQFF.

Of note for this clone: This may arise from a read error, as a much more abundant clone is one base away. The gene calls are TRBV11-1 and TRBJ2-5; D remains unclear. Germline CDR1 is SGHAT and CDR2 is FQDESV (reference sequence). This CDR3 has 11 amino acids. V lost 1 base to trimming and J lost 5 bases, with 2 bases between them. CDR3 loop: CASSLVETQYF. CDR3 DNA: TGTGCCAGCAGCTTAGTTGAGACCCAGTACTTC. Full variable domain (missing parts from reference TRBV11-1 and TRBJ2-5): EAEVAQSPRYKITEKSQAVAFWCDPISGHATLYWYRQILGQGPELLVQFQDESVVDDSQLPKDRFSAERLKGVDSTLKIQPAELGDSAMYLCASSLVETQYFGPGTRLLVL.

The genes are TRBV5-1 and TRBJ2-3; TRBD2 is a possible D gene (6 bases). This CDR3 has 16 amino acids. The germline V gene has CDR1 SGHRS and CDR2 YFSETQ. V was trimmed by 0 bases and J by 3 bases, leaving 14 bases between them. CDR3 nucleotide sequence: TGCGCCAGCAGCTTGGAGCTGGGGGGAGAAACAGATACGCAGTATTTT. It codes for CASSLELGGETDTQYF.

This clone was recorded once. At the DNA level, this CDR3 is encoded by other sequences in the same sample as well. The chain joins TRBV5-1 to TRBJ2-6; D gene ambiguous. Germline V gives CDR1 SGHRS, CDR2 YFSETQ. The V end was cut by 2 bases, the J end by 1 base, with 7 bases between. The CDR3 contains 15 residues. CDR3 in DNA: TGCGCCAGCAGCTTAACAGTATCTGGGGCCAACGTCCTGACTTTC. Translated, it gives CASSLTVSGANVLTF.